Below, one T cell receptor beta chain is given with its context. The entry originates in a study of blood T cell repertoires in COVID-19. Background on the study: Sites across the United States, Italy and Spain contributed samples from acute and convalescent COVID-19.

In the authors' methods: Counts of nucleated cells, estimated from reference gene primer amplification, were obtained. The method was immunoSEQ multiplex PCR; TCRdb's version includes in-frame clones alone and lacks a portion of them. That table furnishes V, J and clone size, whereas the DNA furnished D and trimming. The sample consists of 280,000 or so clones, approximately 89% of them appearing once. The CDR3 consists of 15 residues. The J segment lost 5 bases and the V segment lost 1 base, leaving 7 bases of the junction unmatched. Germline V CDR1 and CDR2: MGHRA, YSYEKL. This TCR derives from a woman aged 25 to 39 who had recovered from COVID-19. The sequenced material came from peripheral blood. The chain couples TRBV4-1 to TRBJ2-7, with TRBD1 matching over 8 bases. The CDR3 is CASSQAPGQVNEQYF. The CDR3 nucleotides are TGCGCCAGCAGCCAAGCCCCGGGACAGGTGAACGAGCAGTACTTC.